This entry concerns a single T cell receptor beta chain. This entry comes from a study of blood T cell repertoires in COVID-19. In the study overall: The United States, Italy and Spain provided the acute and convalescent COVID-19 samples.

Source study methods: Counts of nucleated cells, estimated from reference gene primer amplification, were obtained. Generated by immunoSEQ multiplex PCR, the TCRdb table keeps only in-frame clones and is missing some. V, J and clone size were drawn from that table, and D and trimming were deduced from the DNA. The sample lists some 220,000 clones, 84% occurring once. This CDR3 spans 14 amino acids. Per the germline V gene, CDR1 is SGHNT and CDR2 is YYREEE (reference sequence). The V end lost 2 bases, the J end lost 2 bases, and 10 bases lay between the germline ends. This chain connects TRBV5-4 to TRBJ1-2, with D perhaps TRBD1 (6 bases). The receptor's source is a woman aged 80 or older with active or convalescent COVID-19. Specimen: peripheral blood. The CDR3 sequence is CASSFRGGNYGYTF. CDR3 nucleotide sequence: TGTGCCAGCAGCTTCAGGGGAGGGAACTATGGCTACACCTTC. Looking up the rest from reference TRBV5-4 and TRBJ1-2 gives the full variable domain: ETGVTQSPTHLIKTRGQQVTLRCSSQSGHNTVSWYQQALGQGPQFIFQYYREEENGRGNFPPRFSGLQFPNYSSELNVNALELDDSALYLCASSFRGGNYGYTFGSGTRLTVV.